The 32 T cell receptor beta chains presented below share a single source sample, sequenced in a study of blood T cell repertoires in COVID-19. The assay was immunoSEQ multiplex PCR, and TCRdb's table has in-frame clones only and misses some. The profile shows some 160,000 clones, roughly 80% of them singletons. The sequenced sample consisted of peripheral blood. All receptors come from an elderly woman with COVID-19, enrolled during active disease.

The rearrangement links TRBV5-1 to TRBJ2-1; TRBD1 matches at 10 bases. Germline V gene data show CDR1 as SGHRS and CDR2 as YFSETQ. This CDR3 spans 14 amino acids. J lost 9 bases, V lost 2 bases, and 5 bases had no gene match. CDR3: CASSLGQGGGEQFF. The CDR3 DNA follows: TGCGCCAGCAGCTTAGGACAGGGGGGCGGTGAGCAGTTCTTC. The full variable domain, with the rest looked up from reference TRBV5-1 and TRBJ2-1, is KAGVTQTPRYLIKTRGQQVTLSCSPISGHRSVSWYQQTPGQGLQFLFEYFSETQRNKGNFPGRFSGRQFSNSRSEMNVSTLELGDSALYLCASSLGQGGGEQFFGPGTRLTVL.

Written as DNA, the CDR3 is TGCAGTGCTCAACTATTACGCGAGCAGTTCTTC. Residues: CSAQLLREQFF. This chain links TRBV20-1 with TRBJ2-1; D uncertain. The CDR3 consists of 11 residues. V shed 5 bases and J shed 10 bases, with 12 bases lying between them. Germline V gives CDR1 DFQATT, CDR2 SNEGSKA (reference sequence).

The J gene is TRBJ1-1, the V gene TRBV2; 9 bases align to TRBD1. Trimming cost V 6 bases and J 1 base; bases outside gene matches: 6. CDR3 length: 15 residues. CDR1 and CDR2 (germline): SNHLY, FYNNEI. CDR3 protein: CASSLRGQGNTEAFF. The DNA of the CDR3 is TGTGCCAGCAGCCTACGGGGACAGGGGAACACTGAAGCTTTCTTT.

V gene TRBV18 combines with J gene TRBJ1-3; TRBD1 matches at 7 bases. The germline CDR1 and CDR2 sequences are KGHSH and LQKENI. The CDR3 has 15 residues. The V and J ends lost 3 bases and 3 bases, in that order; junction bases with no gene match: 5. The CDR3, as DNA: TGTGCCAGCTCACCGAGGGACAGTAGTGGAAACACCATATATTTT. It yields the protein CASSPRDSSGNTIYF.

V gene TRBV6-5 combines with J gene TRBJ1-2, with 7 bases that match TRBD1. Germline V lookup: CDR1 MNHEY, CDR2 SVGAGI. The CDR3 totals 14 residues. V lost 0 bases to trimming and J lost 11 bases; unmatched junction nucleotides: 9. The CDR3 sequence is CASSYSTGTDYYTF. For the CDR3, the DNA is TGTGCCAGCAGTTACTCGACTGGGACAGACTATTACACCTTC.

The chain employs TRBV10-3 and TRBJ1-1; 9 bases are a match to TRBD1. The V gene's germline CDR1 is ENHRY and CDR2 SYGVKD. Trimming removed 6 bases from V and 7 bases from J; junction bases left unmatched: 9. The CDR3 spans 14 residues. The CDR3 nucleotides read TGTGCCATCAGAATAACAGGGGGCTCTGGTGAAGCTTTCTTT. Amino acid sequence: CAIRITGGSGEAFF.

This clone was recorded once. The rearrangement links TRBV27 to TRBJ1-6, with 7 bases identical to TRBD1. Germline values: CDR1 MNHEY, CDR2 SMNVEV (reference sequence). This CDR3 has 15 amino acids. J lost 9 bases, V lost 4 bases, and 9 bases had no gene match. DNA of the CDR3: TGTGCCAGCAGTTCCTCGACAGGGTCGGTTTCACCCCTCCACTTT. This gives the protein CASSSSTGSVSPLHF.

This clone was seen only once. The rearrangement uses TRBV5-1 and TRBJ2-1, with 8 bases that match TRBD2. This CDR3 spans 17 amino acids. CDR1 SGHRS and CDR2 YFSETQ come from the germline V gene. The trim removed 0 bases at V and 5 bases at J, leaving 10 bases unmatched. The CDR3 reads CASSLALAGGFDNEQFF. In DNA form, the CDR3 reads TGCGCCAGCAGCTTGGCTCTAGCGGGCGGGTTCGACAATGAGCAGTTCTTC. The full variable domain, in which reference TRBV5-1 and TRBJ2-1 provide the parts outside the CDR3, is KAGVTQTPRYLIKTRGQQVTLSCSPISGHRSVSWYQQTPGQGLQFLFEYFSETQRNKGNFPGRFSGRQFSNSRSEMNVSTLELGDSALYLCASSLALAGGFDNEQFFGPGTRLTVL.

This rearrangement joins TRBV5-1 to TRBJ1-1; 9 nucleotides agree with TRBD1. The CDR3 is made up of 15 amino acids. From germline, CDR1 is SGHRS and CDR2 YFSETQ. The ends lost 4 bases at V and 2 bases at J; junction bases unmatched: 6. CDR3 amino acids: CASSSDRGFNTEAFF. For the CDR3, the DNA is TGCGCCAGCAGCAGCGACAGGGGGTTCAACACTGAAGCTTTCTTT.

The chain is built from TRBV5-5 and TRBJ2-3; 12 positions agree with TRBD1. CDR1 is SGHKS and CDR2 is YYEKEE in the germline V gene (reference sequence). The V segment lost 4 bases and the J segment 4 bases; nucleotides outside the gene matches: 4. The CDR3 spans 15 residues. The chain's CDR3 is CASSQGQGAADTQYF. As DNA, the CDR3 is TGTGCCAGCAGCCAGGGACAGGGGGCGGCAGATACGCAGTATTTT.

V gene TRBV7-9 combines with J gene TRBJ2-1, with D tentatively TRBD1 (6 bases). V lost 5 bases to trimming and J lost 16 bases, with 18 bases between them. CDR3 length: 12 amino acids. Germline CDR1 is SEHNR and CDR2 is FQNEAQ (reference sequence). The CDR3 region is CASSPNRDPPFF. CDR3 nucleotides: TGTGCCAGCAGCCCGAACAGGGACCCTCCCTTCTTC.

This chain connects TRBV5-1 to TRBJ2-5; a weak D match, TRBD1 (5 bases). Trimming took 4 bases from V and 5 from J, leaving 15 bases between them. Germline lookup yields CDR1 SGHRS and CDR2 YFSETQ. The CDR3 consists of 14 residues. CDR3 sequence (DNA): TGCGCCAGCAGCCACGGAGCAAGGGGTGAGACCCAGTACTTC. Its translation is CASSHGARGETQYF.

This clone was recorded only once. The chain carries TRBV18 and TRBJ1-6, with 8 bases lining up with TRBD1. The CDR3 spans 15 residues. With 3 bases clipped from V and 5 bases from J, the junction kept 3 bases outside the gene matches. CDR1 is KGHSH, CDR2 LQKENI, per germline. CDR3 in DNA: TGTGCCAGCTCACCCGCGGACAGGGATAATTCACCCCTCCACTTT. Translated, it gives CASSPADRDNSPLHF.

V usage is TRBV3-1 (or the pseudogene TRBV3-2) and J usage is TRBJ1-2, with a possible D match to TRBD1 (6 bases). Deletions cut 2 bases from V and 7 bases from J, with 8 bases between. The CDR3 extends over 12 amino acids. CDR1 and CDR2 from the germline V gene are LGHDT and YNNKEL (reference sequence). In DNA form, the CDR3 reads TGTGCCAGCAGCCAACCACAGGGTGGCTACACCTTC. Translating it yields CASSQPQGGYTF.

This clone was recorded once. The V call is TRBV3-1 (or the pseudogene TRBV3-2), the J call TRBJ1-5; tentatively, D is TRBD1 (6 bases). V was pared by 4 bases and J by 4 bases, with 11 bases between. Germline CDR1 is LGHDT and CDR2 is YNNKEL (reference sequence). This CDR3 has 14 amino acids. This CDR3 reads CASSLGQSNQPQHF. In DNA, the CDR3 is TGTGCCAGCAGCCTAGGACAGTCGAATCAGCCCCAGCATTTT.

V is TRBV29-1 and J is TRBJ2-7; TRBD1 aligns across 10 bases. The junction had 8 bases not matched to a gene; V was cut back by 0 bases and J by 3 bases. Germline CDR1 is SQVTM and CDR2 is ANQGSEA. The CDR3 length is 16 residues. CDR3 amino acids: CSVEDGGQGPGYEQYF. The CDR3 coding sequence is TGCAGCGTTGAAGATGGGGGACAGGGGCCGGGCTACGAGCAGTACTTC.

The chain uses TRBV7-9 and TRBJ2-7; 9 positions agree with TRBD2. Per the germline V gene, CDR1 is SEHNR and CDR2 is FQNEAQ (reference sequence). J gave up 4 bases and V 3 bases, and 4 bases lay outside the gene matches. The CDR3 extends over 14 amino acids. CDR3 region: CASSLAGGLYEQYF. The CDR3 DNA follows: TGTGCCAGCAGCTTGGCGGGGGGGCTATACGAGCAGTACTTC.

The chain employs TRBV7-9 and TRBJ2-1, with TRBD2 identical over 10 bases. The CDR3 contains 14 residues. Germline CDR1 is SEHNR and CDR2 is FQNEAQ (reference sequence). The ends lost 5 bases at V and 3 bases at J; junction bases unmatched: 1. The CDR3 here is CASSRTSGYNEQFF. The CDR3 DNA follows: TGTGCCAGCAGCAGGACTAGCGGCTACAATGAGCAGTTCTTC.

The rearrangement uses TRBV3-1 (or the pseudogene TRBV3-2) and TRBJ2-7; TRBD2 aligns across 9 bases. CDR1 is LGHDT, CDR2 YNNKEL, per germline (reference sequence). V lost 1 base and J lost 2; bases outside the gene matches: 3. The length of the CDR3 is 15 residues. The DNA for the CDR3 is TGTGCCAGCAGCCAAGGCGGGGGGGGACCCTACGAGCAGTACTTC. Its translation is CASSQGGGGPYEQYF.

The chain combines TRBV27 with TRBJ1-5, with a possible D match to TRBD1 (6 bases). The CDR3 runs to 16 residues. Germline V gene data show CDR1 as MNHEY and CDR2 as SMNVEV (reference sequence). Deletions cut 7 bases from V and 5 bases from J, with 21 bases between. CDR3 nucleotides: TGTGCCAGCACCGACCTGGGCAGGGGTTGGGATCAGCCCCAGCATTTT. Its protein product is CASTDLGRGWDQPQHF.

The chain is built from TRBV7-3 and TRBJ1-1, with D tentatively TRBD1 (6 bases). CDR3 length: 13 amino acids. V gave up 5 bases and J gave up 3 bases, with 10 bases separating them. Germline-derived CDR1 and CDR2 are SGHTA and FQGTGA. As DNA, the CDR3 is TGTGCCAGCAGCACGACAGGATACACTGAAGCTTTCTTT. This encodes CASSTTGYTEAFF.

This chain connects TRBV4-2 to TRBJ2-4; D may be TRBD2 (7 bases). The germline gives CDR1 LGHNA, CDR2 YNFKEQ. The CDR3 is 16 residues long. V lost 0 bases to trimming and J lost 5 bases, with 14 bases between them. CDR3 region: CASSQEWGGGQNIQYF. The CDR3 DNA sequence: TGTGCCAGCAGCCAAGAATGGGGGGGCGGACAAAACATTCAGTACTTC.

The gene calls are TRBV2 and TRBJ1-4; D may be TRBD1 (5 bases). Germline-derived CDR1 and CDR2 are SNHLY and FYNNEI. Trimming cost V 4 bases and J 8 bases, with 14 bases left between them. The CDR3 loop spans 14 amino acids. The CDR3 bases are TGTGCCAGCAGTGTAGGATCAAGGGGCGAAAAACTGTTTTTT. Protein product: CASSVGSRGEKLFF.

The V and J genes are TRBV27 and TRBJ2-1; a possible D gene is TRBD2 (5 bases). CDR3 size: 16 residues. Trimming cost V 2 bases and J 6 bases, with 17 bases left between them. Germline V gene data show CDR1 as MNHEY and CDR2 as SMNVEV (reference sequence). CDR3 nucleotide sequence: TGTGCCAGCAGTTTACTCTCTCGGGGTTCGGGCAATGAGCAGTTCTTC. This codes for CASSLLSRGSGNEQFF.

The V and J genes are TRBV6-5 and TRBJ1-3, with TRBD1 identical over 7 bases. From germline, CDR1 is MNHEY and CDR2 SVGAGI. Losses at the gene ends were 4 bases for V and 3 bases for J; bases not matched to a gene: 9. CDR3 length equals 16 residues. The CDR3 nucleotides read TGTGCCAGCAGTTCACAGGGGACTCGAGGTGGAAACACCATATATTTT. Translating gives CASSSQGTRGGNTIYF.

V and J are TRBV2 and TRBJ2-2; D perhaps matches TRBD1 (6 bases). Trimming cost V 5 bases and J 6 bases, with 16 bases left between them. The CDR3 is 15 amino acids. Germline V lookup: CDR1 SNHLY, CDR2 FYNNEI. The CDR3: CASSITGSIAGELFF. The DNA of the CDR3 is TGTGCCAGCAGTATAACAGGGTCAATAGCCGGGGAGCTGTTTTTT. Supplemented by reference TRBV2 and TRBJ2-2, the full variable domain reads EPEVTQTPSHQVTQMGQEVILRCVPISNHLYFYWYRQILGQKVEFLVSFYNNEISEKSEIFDDQFSVERPDGSNFTLKIRSTKLEDSAMYFCASSITGSIAGELFFGEGSRLTVL.

The V call is TRBV10-2, the J call TRBJ2-4, with 7 bases aligning to TRBD1. This CDR3 is 13 amino acids long. The germline gives CDR1 WSHSY, CDR2 SAAADI. The trim removed 10 bases at V and 5 bases at J, leaving 8 bases unmatched. CDR3 nucleotides: TGCGCCACCCCCGGGACAGATGAAAACATTCAGTACTTC. It yields the protein CATPGTDENIQYF.

V and J are TRBV10-2 and TRBJ1-5, with D hard to call. The CDR3 has 13 residues. The germline V and J ends were trimmed by 11 bases and 7 bases, with 18 bases remaining between them. The germline V gene has CDR1 WSHSY and CDR2 SAAADI. The CDR3 nucleotides are TGCGCCGTTCGGGAGGCGCTTCGGCAGCCCCAGCATTTT. Translating it yields CAVREALRQPQHF.

The chain recombines TRBV5-1 with TRBJ2-6; 8 nucleotides agree with TRBD1. CDR1 is SGHRS and CDR2 is YFSETQ in the germline V gene. The CDR3 runs to 17 residues. After removal of 3 bases from V and 4 bases from J, the junction contained 9 bases not matched to a gene. The CDR3 DNA reads TGCGCCAGCAGCTCTGTGGACAGGGTTTTCGGGGCCAACGTCCTGACTTTC. It translates to CASSSVDRVFGANVLTF.

This rearrangement joins TRBV5-8 to TRBJ1-2; perhaps TRBD1 as D (6 bases). CDR3 length: 13 residues. Germline assignment: CDR1 SGHTS and CDR2 YDEGEE. V was clipped by 4 bases and J by 2 bases, with 9 bases between them. In DNA, the CDR3 is TGTGCCAGCAGCCCAGGACAGAACTATGGCTACACCTTC. Protein product: CASSPGQNYGYTF.

The V gene is TRBV5-6, the J gene TRBJ2-2, with D perhaps TRBD2 (5 bases). CDR1 and CDR2 (germline): SGHDT, YYEEEE. Trimming shortened V by 2 bases and J by 7 bases, and 9 bases separated the two germline ends. The CDR3 has 13 amino acids. In DNA form, the CDR3 reads TGTGCCAGCAGCTTCACGGAGGACGGGGAGCTGTTTTTT. As protein: CASSFTEDGELFF.

The chain employs TRBV12-5 and TRBJ2-1; 10 nucleotides agree with TRBD2. The trim removed 8 bases at V and 0 bases at J, leaving 10 bases unmatched. Germline loops: CDR1 LGHNT, CDR2 FRNRAP. This CDR3 region has 17 residues. The CDR3, as DNA: TGTGCTAGTATAGCGGGGGGAGCAGATAGCTCCTACAATGAGCAGTTCTTC. Its translation is CASIAGGADSSYNEQFF.